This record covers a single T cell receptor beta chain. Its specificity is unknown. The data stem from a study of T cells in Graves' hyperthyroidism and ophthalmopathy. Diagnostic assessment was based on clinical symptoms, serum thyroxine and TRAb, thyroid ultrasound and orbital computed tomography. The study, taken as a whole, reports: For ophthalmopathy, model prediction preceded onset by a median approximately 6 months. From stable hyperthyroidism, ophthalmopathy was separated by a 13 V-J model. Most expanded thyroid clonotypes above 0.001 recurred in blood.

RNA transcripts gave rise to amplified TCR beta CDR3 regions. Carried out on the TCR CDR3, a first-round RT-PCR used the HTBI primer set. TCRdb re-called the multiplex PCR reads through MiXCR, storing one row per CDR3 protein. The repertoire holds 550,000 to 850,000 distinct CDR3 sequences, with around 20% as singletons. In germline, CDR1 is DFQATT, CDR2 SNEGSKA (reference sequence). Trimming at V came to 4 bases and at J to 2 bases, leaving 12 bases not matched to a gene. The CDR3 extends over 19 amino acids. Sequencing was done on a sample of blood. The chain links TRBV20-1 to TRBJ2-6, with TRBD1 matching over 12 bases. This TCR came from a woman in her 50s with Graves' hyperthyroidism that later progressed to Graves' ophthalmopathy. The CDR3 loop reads CSAKTTPGQGAPGANVLTF. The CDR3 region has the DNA TGCAGTGCTAAAACCACTCCGGGACAGGGGGCGCCTGGGGCCAACGTCCTGACTTTC.